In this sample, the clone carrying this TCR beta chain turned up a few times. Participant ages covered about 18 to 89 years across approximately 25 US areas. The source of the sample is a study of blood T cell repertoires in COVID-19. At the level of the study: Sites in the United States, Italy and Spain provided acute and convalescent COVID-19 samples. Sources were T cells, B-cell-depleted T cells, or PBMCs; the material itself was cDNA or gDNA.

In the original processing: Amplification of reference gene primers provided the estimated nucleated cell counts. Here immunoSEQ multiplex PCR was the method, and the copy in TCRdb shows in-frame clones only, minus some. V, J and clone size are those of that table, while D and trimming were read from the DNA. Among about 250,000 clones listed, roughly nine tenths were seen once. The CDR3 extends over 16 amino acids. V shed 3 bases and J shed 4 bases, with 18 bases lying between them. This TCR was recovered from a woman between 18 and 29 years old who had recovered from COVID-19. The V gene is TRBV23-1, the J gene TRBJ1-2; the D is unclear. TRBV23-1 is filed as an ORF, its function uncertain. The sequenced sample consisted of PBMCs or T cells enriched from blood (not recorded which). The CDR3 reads CASSHLLRELFYGYTF. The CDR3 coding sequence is TGCGCCAGCAGTCACCTTTTGAGGGAATTGTTCTATGGCTACACCTTC.